The T cell receptor beta chain described here comes from a study of blood T cell repertoires in COVID-19. Study overall: Samples of COVID-19 (acute and convalescent) were obtained from the United States, Italy and Spain. T cells, B-cell-depleted T cells, or PBMCs supplied cDNA or gDNA.

In germline, CDR1 is MNHEY, CDR2 SMNVEV (reference sequence). Trimming removed 6 bases at V and 3 bases at J, with 12 bases between. This CDR3 comprises 13 residues. Source study methods: Counts of nucleated cells, estimated from reference gene primer amplification, were obtained. Generated by immunoSEQ multiplex PCR, the TCRdb table keeps only in-frame clones and is missing some. V and J calls and clone size follow that table, whereas D and trimming were derived from the DNA. The sample contains some 120,000 clones, 84% of which appear only once. The chain has TRBV27 and TRBJ2-7; D unresolved. The origin of this receptor is a woman aged 25 to 45 who had recovered from COVID-19. Material: peripheral blood. The CDR3 loop is CASSPAGSYEQYF. The CDR3 DNA reads TGTGCCAGCAGCCCGGCAGGTAGCTACGAGCAGTACTTC.